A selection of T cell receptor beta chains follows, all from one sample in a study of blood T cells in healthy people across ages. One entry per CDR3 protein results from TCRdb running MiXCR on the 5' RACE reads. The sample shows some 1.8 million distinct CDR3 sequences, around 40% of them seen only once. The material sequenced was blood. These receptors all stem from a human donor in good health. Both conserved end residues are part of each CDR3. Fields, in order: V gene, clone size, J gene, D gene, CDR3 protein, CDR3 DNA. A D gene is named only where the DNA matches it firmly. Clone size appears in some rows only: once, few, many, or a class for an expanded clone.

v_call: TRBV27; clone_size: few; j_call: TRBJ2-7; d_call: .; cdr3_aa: CASSFNVPGQGLDESYEQYF; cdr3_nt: TGTGCCAGCAGTTTTAATGTCCCGGGACAAGGATTAGATGAGTCCTACGAGCAGTACTTC
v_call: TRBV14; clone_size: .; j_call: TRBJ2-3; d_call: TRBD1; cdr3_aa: CASSHLGTGGTDTQYF; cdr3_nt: TGTGCCAGCAGCCATCTCGGGACAGGGGGGACAGATACGCAGTATTTT
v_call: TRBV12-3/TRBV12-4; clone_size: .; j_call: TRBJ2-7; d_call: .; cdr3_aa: CASSPTGSSYLNEQYF; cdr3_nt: TGTGCCAGCAGCCCTACAGGGTCATCGTATCTCAACGAGCAGTACTTC
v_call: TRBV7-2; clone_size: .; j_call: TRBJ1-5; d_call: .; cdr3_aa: CASRPPGSGDQPQHF; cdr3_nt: TGTGCCAGCAGACCCCCCGGTTCGGGTGATCAGCCCCAGCATTTT
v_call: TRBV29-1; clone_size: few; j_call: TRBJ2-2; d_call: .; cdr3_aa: CSVVRDIPSTGELFF; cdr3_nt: TGCAGCGTGGTCCGGGACATTCCCTCCACCGGGGAGCTGTTTTTT
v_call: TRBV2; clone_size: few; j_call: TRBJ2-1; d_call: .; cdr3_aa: CASWGRPKQFF; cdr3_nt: TGTGCCAGCTGGGGGAGGCCGAAGCAGTTCTTC
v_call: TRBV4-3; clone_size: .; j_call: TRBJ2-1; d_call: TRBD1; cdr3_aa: CASSPGDRGLIVEQFF; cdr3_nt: TGCGCCAGCAGCCCCGGGGACAGGGGGCTAATCGTGGAGCAGTTCTTC
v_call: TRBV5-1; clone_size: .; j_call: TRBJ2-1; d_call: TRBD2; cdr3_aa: CASSLGLAAPDEQFF; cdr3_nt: TGCGCCAGCAGCTTGGGTCTAGCGGCTCCCGATGAGCAGTTCTTC
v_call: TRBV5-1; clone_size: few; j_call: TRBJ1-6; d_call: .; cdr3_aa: CASSLGGEYNSPLHF; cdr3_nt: TGCGCCAGCAGCTTGGGAGGGGAATATAATTCACCCCTCCACTTT
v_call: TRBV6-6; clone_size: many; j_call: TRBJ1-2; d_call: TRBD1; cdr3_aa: CASSYEGAYGYTF; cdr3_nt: TGTGCCAGCAGTTACGAGGGGGCGTATGGCTACACCTTC